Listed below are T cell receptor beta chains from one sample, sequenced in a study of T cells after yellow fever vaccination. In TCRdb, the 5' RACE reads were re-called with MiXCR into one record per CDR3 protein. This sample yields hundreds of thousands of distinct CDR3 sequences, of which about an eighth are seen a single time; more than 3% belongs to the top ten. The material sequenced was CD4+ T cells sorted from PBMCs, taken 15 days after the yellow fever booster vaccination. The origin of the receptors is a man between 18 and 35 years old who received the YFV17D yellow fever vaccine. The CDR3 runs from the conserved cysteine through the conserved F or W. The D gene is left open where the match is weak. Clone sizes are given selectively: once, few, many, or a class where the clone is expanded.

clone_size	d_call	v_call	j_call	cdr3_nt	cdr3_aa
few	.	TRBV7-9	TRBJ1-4	TGTGCCAGCAGCTTAGATACGGGATTGGATGAAAAACTGTTTTTT	CASSLDTGLDEKLFF
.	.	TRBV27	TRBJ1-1	TGTGCCAGCAGTTTTGGATCCACGGGCACTGAAGCTTTCTTT	CASSFGSTGTEAFF
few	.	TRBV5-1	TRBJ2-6	TGCGCCAGCAGCAATACAGGGAGCTCTGGGGCCAACGTCCTGACTTTC	CASSNTGSSGANVLTF
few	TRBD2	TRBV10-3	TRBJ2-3	TGTGCCATCAGTCTAGCGGGATTCACAGATACGCAGTATTTT	CAISLAGFTDTQYF
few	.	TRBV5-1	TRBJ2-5	TGCGCCAGCAGCTTGAGCTTGCAGGGACAAGAGACCCAGTACTTC	CASSLSLQGQETQYF
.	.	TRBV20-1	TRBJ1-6	TGCAGTGCTAGAGTCCCAGGGATAGGTTCACCCCTCCACTTT	CSARVPGIGSPLHF
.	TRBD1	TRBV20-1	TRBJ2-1	TGCAGTGCCCCGACAGGGGGCTCCTACAATGAGCAGTTCTTC	CSAPTGGSYNEQFF
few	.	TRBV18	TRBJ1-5	TGTGCCAGCTCATCAACGGGGGCGGAGCCCCAGCATTTT	CASSSTGAEPQHF
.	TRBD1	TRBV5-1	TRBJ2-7	TGCGCCAGCAGCTTCGGACAGGGAACTAACGAGCAGTACTTC	CASSFGQGTNEQYF
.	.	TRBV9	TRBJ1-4	TGTGCCAGCAGCGTGGGGTATAATGAAAAACTGTTTTTT	CASSVGYNEKLFF
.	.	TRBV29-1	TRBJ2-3	TGCAGCCTAGGGACCCGCACAGATACGCAGTATTTT	CSLGTRTDTQYF
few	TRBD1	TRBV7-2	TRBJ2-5	TGTGCCAGCAGCTTATCCGGGACAGGGATGTTTGAGACCCAGTACTTC	CASSLSGTGMFETQYF
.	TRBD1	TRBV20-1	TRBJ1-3	TGCAGTGCTAGGACAGGGACTGGAAACACCATATATTTT	CSARTGTGNTIYF
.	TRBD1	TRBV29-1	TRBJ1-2	TGCAGCGTTGGGGTACGGACAGGGAGAGAAGGCTACACCTTC	CSVGVRTGREGYTF
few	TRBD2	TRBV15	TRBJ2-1	TGTGCCACCAGCAGACTCCTGACTAGCGGGGGGGCAGGTGAGCAGTTCTTC	CATSRLLTSGGAGEQFF
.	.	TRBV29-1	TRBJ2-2	TGCAGCGTTGATCCGGGGGCCCCCGGGGAGCTGTTTTTT	CSVDPGAPGELFF
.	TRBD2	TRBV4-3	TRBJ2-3	TGCGCCAGCAGCCAAGAGGGGAGGGCGGTTAGCACAGATACGCAGTATTTT	CASSQEGRAVSTDTQYF
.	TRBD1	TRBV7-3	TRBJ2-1	TGTGCCAGCAGGGCCGGGACAGGGGATAACAATGAGCAGTTCTTC	CASRAGTGDNNEQFF
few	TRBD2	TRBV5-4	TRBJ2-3	TGTGCCAGCAGCTTGCGTGTAGCGGGGTCGGATACGCAGTATTTT	CASSLRVAGSDTQYF
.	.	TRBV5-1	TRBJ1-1	TGCGCCAGCAGCTTGGAGGCAGGGGTTGCGAACACTGAAGCTTTCTTT	CASSLEAGVANTEAFF
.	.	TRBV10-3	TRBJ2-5	TGTGCCATCAGTGCCTACCAAGAGACCCAGTACTTC	CAISAYQETQYF
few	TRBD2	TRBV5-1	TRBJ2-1	TGCGCCAGCAGCTTGATACAGCGGGGGGGAGGTGAGCAGTTCTTC	CASSLIQRGGGEQFF
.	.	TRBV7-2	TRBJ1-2	TGTGCCAGCAGCGCTCAGCCGGGGGCTAACTATGGCTACACCTTC	CASSAQPGANYGYTF
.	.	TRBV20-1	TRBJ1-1	TGCAGTGCTAGAGTGGGGGCGGTGAACACTGAAGCTTTCTTT	CSARVGAVNTEAFF
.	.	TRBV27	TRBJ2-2	TGTGCCAGCAGGGAGACGGGATGGACCGGGGAGCTGTTTTTT	CASRETGWTGELFF
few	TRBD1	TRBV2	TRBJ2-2	TGTGCCAACCAGGACAGGGATGTTGGAACCGGGGAGCTGTTTTTT	CANQDRDVGTGELFF
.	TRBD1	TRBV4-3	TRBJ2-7	TGCGCCAGCAGCCGAGGACAGGGTAGAGAGGAGCAGTACTTC	CASSRGQGREEQYF
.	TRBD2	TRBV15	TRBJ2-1	TGTGCCACCAGCAGAGAGCGGGGGTGGTACAATGAGCAGTTCTTC	CATSRERGWYNEQFF
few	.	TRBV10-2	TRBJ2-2	TGCGCCAGCAGTGAGGATAGCTATCCAGGGGTCCCCAACACCGGGGAGCTGTTTTTT	CASSEDSYPGVPNTGELFF
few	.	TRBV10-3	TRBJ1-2	TGTGCCATCAGTGGCAGGCAGGAAGCTAACTATGGCTACACCTTC	CAISGRQEANYGYTF
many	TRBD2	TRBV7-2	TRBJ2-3	TGTGCCAGCAGCTTACAGTCTAGCGGGGGCACAGATACGCAGTATTTT	CASSLQSSGGTDTQYF
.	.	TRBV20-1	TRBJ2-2	TGCAGTGCTCCGGCCAGCCCGACCGGGGAGCTGTTTTTT	CSAPASPTGELFF
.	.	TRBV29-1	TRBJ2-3	TGCAGCGTTGAAACCCCTGCAGATACGCAGTATTTT	CSVETPADTQYF
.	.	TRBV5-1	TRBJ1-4	TGCGCCAGCAGCGCAGGGTGGGGAGATGAAAAACTGTTTTTT	CASSAGWGDEKLFF
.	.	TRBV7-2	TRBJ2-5	TGTGCCAGCAGCTTGGTGAGGGCAACCCAAGAGACCCAGTACTTC	CASSLVRATQETQYF
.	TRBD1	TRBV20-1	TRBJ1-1	TGCAGTGCTAGGCTTCCCCGCAGGGGGCGGGTATACACTGAAGCTTTCTTT	CSARLPRRGRVYTEAFF
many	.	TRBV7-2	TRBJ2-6	TGTGCCAGCAGCTTACGAGGGCCCTTGACTTTC	CASSLRGPLTF
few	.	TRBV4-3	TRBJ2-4	TGCGCCAGCAGCCAAGGGCCCGCCCAAAACATTCAGTACTTC	CASSQGPAQNIQYF
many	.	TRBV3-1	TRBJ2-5	TGTGCCAGCAGCGGGGGTCTGGTGGAGACCCAGTACTTC	CASSGGLVETQYF
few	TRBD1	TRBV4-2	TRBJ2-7	TGTGCCAGCAGCCAGGGGACAGGGACGGACGAGCAGTACTTC	CASSQGTGTDEQYF
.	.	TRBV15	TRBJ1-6	TGTGCCACCAGCGTTCGGACAGCATATAATTCACCCCTCCACTTT	CATSVRTAYNSPLHF
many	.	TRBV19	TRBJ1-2	TGTGCCAGTAGTCGCCAACAGCTTAACTATGGCTACACCTTC	CASSRQQLNYGYTF
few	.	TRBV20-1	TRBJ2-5	TGCAGTGCTAGGGGGGCAACCCAAAACGGGGAGACCCAGTACTTC	CSARGATQNGETQYF
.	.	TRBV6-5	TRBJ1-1	TGTGCCAGCAGATCCGGGAGCCGAAACACTGAAGCTTTCTTT	CASRSGSRNTEAFF
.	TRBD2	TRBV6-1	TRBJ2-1	TGTGCCAGCAGGGATACGGGGGGGCCGGGTGAGCAGTTCTTC	CASRDTGGPGEQFF
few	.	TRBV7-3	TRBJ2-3	TGTGCCAGCAGCTTACGGGCTAGCAGCGATACGCAGTATTTT	CASSLRASSDTQYF
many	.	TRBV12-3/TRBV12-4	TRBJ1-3	TGTGCCAGCAGCCATCGACAGGGAAACACCATATATTTT	CASSHRQGNTIYF
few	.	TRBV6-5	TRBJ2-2	TGTGCCAGCAGTTACTCGAAACCCGGGGAGCTGTTTTTT	CASSYSKPGELFF
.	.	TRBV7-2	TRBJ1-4	TGTGCCAGCAGCCAAGGCGGGACAAGACCGTTCGAAAAACTGTTTTTT	CASSQGGTRPFEKLFF
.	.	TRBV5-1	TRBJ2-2	TGCGCCAGCAGCTTGGTGGGGCAGACGAACACCGGGGAGCTGTTTTTT	CASSLVGQTNTGELFF
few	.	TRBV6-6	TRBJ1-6	TGTGCCAGCAGTTACAAGGGGGGACCAAGGCCACGGGAGAATTCACCCCTCCACTTT	CASSYKGGPRPRENSPLHF